Listed below are T cell receptor beta chains from one sample, sequenced in a study of regulatory T cells in long-lasting Graves disease. Each CDR3 protein is one row after TCRdb ran MiXCR on the multiplex PCR reads. This repertoire shows almost 450,000 distinct CDR3 sequences, about a sixth found once; its top ten account for about 10%. Separately, the same data were catalogued under a study of T cells in Graves' hyperthyroidism and ophthalmopathy.

Sequenced material: peripheral blood mononuclear cells (PBMCs), taken at new diagnosis, from a patient treated with antithyroid drugs. These receptors were collected from a woman in her 30s with Graves disease. The CDR3 runs from the conserved cysteine through the conserved F or W.

V: TRBV14
J: TRBJ2-1
CDR3: CASSQVLAANEQFF

V: TRBV9
J: TRBJ2-5
CDR3: CASSGLAGPDNRETQYF

V: TRBV20-1
J: TRBJ1-1
CDR3: CSATDRADTEAFF

V: TRBV5-1
J: TRBJ1-1
CDR3: CASSLGTGRAFF

V: TRBV7-3
J: TRBJ2-7
CDR3: CASSLLAGEQYF

V: TRBV11-2
J: TRBJ2-5
CDR3: CASSLRRGGRETQYF

V: TRBV4-1
J: TRBJ2-1
CDR3: CASSQDPRGHNEQFF

V: TRBV30
J: TRBJ2-5
CDR3: CAWSQRSRETQYF

V: TRBV19
J: TRBJ2-5
CDR3: CASRRGTVQETQYF

V: TRBV11-2
J: TRBJ2-5
CDR3: CASSLAPFQETQYF

V: TRBV30
J: TRBJ1-2
CDR3: CAWSQNYGYTF

V: TRBV24-1
J: TRBJ1-1
CDR3: CATSDSQGMNTEAFF

V: TRBV28
J: TRBJ2-7
CDR3: CASTPPGLPSYEQYF

V: TRBV28
J: TRBJ2-7
CDR3: CASFRDGGYEQYF

V: TRBV6-2/TRBV6-3
J: TRBJ2-3
CDR3: CASVRDRSTDTQYF

V: TRBV5-1
J: TRBJ2-7
CDR3: CASSLARGATSYEQYF

V: TRBV10-3
J: TRBJ2-7
CDR3: CAISGRTSGNWGQYF

V: TRBV3-1
J: TRBJ2-4
CDR3: CASSRETSEAKNIQYF

V: TRBV28
J: TRBJ1-2
CDR3: CASRERAARDYGYTF

V: TRBV27
J: TRBJ1-1
CDR3: CASSPGQEAMNTEAFF

V: TRBV6-1
J: TRBJ1-2
CDR3: CASRSTPRGAHGYTF

V: TRBV9
J: TRBJ1-4
CDR3: CASSVSDEKLFF

V: TRBV6-5
J: TRBJ2-5
CDR3: CASSLSGREETQYF

V: TRBV28
J: TRBJ2-7
CDR3: CASSFPGLADYEQYF

V: TRBV7-7
J: TRBJ2-1
CDR3: CASSSTGQVNEQFF

V: TRBV29-1
J: TRBJ2-5
CDR3: CSPNKNSGSWQETQYF

V: TRBV28
J: TRBJ2-4
CDR3: CTSSSPTENIQYF

V: TRBV27
J: TRBJ2-1
CDR3: CASGLAGEYNEQFF

V: TRBV11-3
J: TRBJ1-1
CDR3: CASSLVRGSTEAFF

V: TRBV28
J: TRBJ1-2
CDR3: CASSKRDRGLGGYTF

V: TRBV12-3/TRBV12-4
J: TRBJ2-2
CDR3: CASSLAGEGGELFF

V: TRBV12-3/TRBV12-4
J: TRBJ2-3
CDR3: CASSAAGTYTDTQYF

V: TRBV12-3/TRBV12-4
J: TRBJ1-1
CDR3: CASYLAGGASTEAFF

V: TRBV4-1
J: TRBJ2-7
CDR3: CASSQDRSSGRSNEQYF

V: TRBV6-2/TRBV6-3
J: TRBJ1-5
CDR3: CASSRDALGQPQHF

V: TRBV7-3
J: TRBJ2-1
CDR3: CASRSTGPLYNEQFF

V: TRBV11-2
J: TRBJ2-7
CDR3: CASSWSRASGSYEQYF

V: TRBV27
J: TRBJ2-1
CDR3: CASSLGTRSGNEQFF

V: TRBV19
J: TRBJ2-7
CDR3: CASSRRQGAGEQYF

V: TRBV28
J: TRBJ2-1
CDR3: CASSLTPTVSYNEQFF

V: TRBV6-1
J: TRBJ2-1
CDR3: CASSIQRVGEQFF

V: TRBV6-2/TRBV6-3
J: TRBJ2-1
CDR3: CASKDPGLYYNEQFF

V: TRBV6-2/TRBV6-3
J: TRBJ2-1
CDR3: CASRLLGSSYNEQFF

V: TRBV10-3
J: TRBJ2-3
CDR3: CAITGNTDTQYF

V: TRBV7-8
J: TRBJ2-1
CDR3: CASRGEGYEQFF

V: TRBV11-2
J: TRBJ1-4
CDR3: CASSRGPATNEKLFF

V: TRBV7-2
J: TRBJ1-4
CDR3: CASSSGPSRGAGEKLFF

V: TRBV2
J: TRBJ2-7
CDR3: CASTYSTSVDEQYF

V: TRBV20-1
J: TRBJ2-5
CDR3: CSARSGQGWETQYF

V: TRBV9
J: TRBJ2-5
CDR3: CASSEDGGRETQYF

V: TRBV5-1
J: TRBJ1-6
CDR3: CASSLTYGSYNSPLHF

V: TRBV27
J: TRBJ2-7
CDR3: CASREPGLYPEQYF

V: TRBV27
J: TRBJ2-7
CDR3: CASRSGGLAGTYEQYF

V: TRBV7-2
J: TRBJ2-3
CDR3: CASSLTRESTDTQYF

V: TRBV30
J: TRBJ2-7
CDR3: CAWSRGVGEQYF